The rows below give T cell receptor beta chains drawn from one sample of a study of OX40 agonist ivuxolimab in advanced cancers. Sequencing was performed with immunoSEQ multiplex PCR; in TCRdb, only in-frame clones are kept and a portion is missing. Found here are roughly 52,000 clones, around 77% of them singletons; the top ten hold approximately 6%. Source: CD4+ or CD8+ T cells sorted from blood, taken in a trial of the OX40 agonist ivuxolimab. These receptors were collected from an adult with an advanced solid tumor such as melanoma, head and neck, liver or kidney cancer. CDR3s include the opening cysteine and the closing phenylalanine or tryptophan. A D gene is named only where the DNA matches it firmly. A row's size may be missing; if present it is once, few, many or a size class.

V gene,D gene,J gene,clone size,CDR3 DNA,CDR3 protein
TRBV7-2,TRBD2,TRBJ2-5,-,TGTGCCCTCAGGGGACTAGCGGAAGAGACCCAGTACTTC,CALRGLAEETQYF
TRBV11-2,-,TRBJ1-5,-,TGTGCCAGCAGCTTGGCGGGTCGGCAGCCCCAGCATTTT,CASSLAGRQPQHF
TRBV7-8,TRBD2,TRBJ2-1,few,TGTGCCAGCAGCTTAGGGCGTTCGGGACTAGCGGGGGGGAGCTCCTACAATGAGCAGTTCTTC,CASSLGRSGLAGGSSYNEQFF
TRBV19,TRBD1,TRBJ1-2,few,TGTGCCAGTAGTACCCCCGGGACAGCTCCCTATGGCTACACCTTC,CASSTPGTAPYGYTF
TRBV5-1,-,TRBJ2-5,once,TGCGCCAGCAGCTTGCTGGCCTCCCAAGAGACCCAGTACTTC,CASSLLASQETQYF
TRBV10-3,-,TRBJ1-2,-,TGTGCCATCAGTGACTTTACTTCCAGACCGGGACAAAACTATGGCTACACCTTC,CAISDFTSRPGQNYGYTF
TRBV18,-,TRBJ1-2,-,TGTGCCAGCTTCCATGGGGTATATGGCTACACCTTC,CASFHGVYGYTF
TRBV6-5,TRBD1,TRBJ1-4,-,TGTGCCAGCAGTTACCAGGGGGCGGCTAATGAAAAACTGTTTTTT,CASSYQGAANEKLFF
TRBV5-4,-,TRBJ2-1,-,TGTGCCAGCAGCTTGGCGGGTAGAAGTGAGCAGTTCTTC,CASSLAGRSEQFF
TRBV19,-,TRBJ2-3,-,TGTGCCAGCGGAAACGTGGCAGATACGCAGTATTTT,CASGNVADTQYF
TRBV27,-,TRBJ1-5,-,TGTGCCAGCAGCGCAGGGGCGGTGGGCAATCAGCCCCAGCATTTT,CASSAGAVGNQPQHF
TRBV2,-,TRBJ2-1,-,TGTGCCAGCAGCCTAGAGGGGGGGGGCTACAATGAGCAGTTCTTC,CASSLEGGGYNEQFF
TRBV6-1,-,TRBJ1-5,once,TGTGCCAGCAGTGAATCCCCCTCGACAGGCTATCAGCCCCAGCATTTT,CASSESPSTGYQPQHF
TRBV7-8,-,TRBJ1-1,-,TGTGCCAGCAGCTTTACGCGGCCGAACACTGAAGCTTTCTTT,CASSFTRPNTEAFF
TRBV2,-,TRBJ2-3,once,TGTGCCAGCAGTGGGACAGTGGGGTTCACAGATACGCAGTATTTT,CASSGTVGFTDTQYF
TRBV6-1,-,TRBJ1-6,-,TGTGCCAGCAGTGAACGGGCAGGGAGGAGCTCCTATAATTCACCCCTCCACTTT,CASSERAGRSSYNSPLHF
TRBV28,TRBD1,TRBJ1-6,-,TGTGCCAGCACCCTGGGACAGGGAAATTCACCCCTCCACTTT,CASTLGQGNSPLHF
TRBV27,-,TRBJ2-7,-,TGTGCCAGCAGTTTCTCGTTAGGTTCCTACGAGCAGTACTTC,CASSFSLGSYEQYF
TRBV11-2,TRBD1,TRBJ2-4,-,TGTGCCAGCAGCTTAACGGACAGGGGGGCCAAAAACATTCAGTACTTC,CASSLTDRGAKNIQYF
TRBV7-8,TRBD1,TRBJ2-3,once,TGTGCCAGCAGCCGGACAGGGGACACAGATACGCAGTATTTT,CASSRTGDTDTQYF
TRBV7-8,TRBD1,TRBJ2-1,-,TGTGCCAGCAGCTTAGACAGGGGCTCATTCCAGCAGTTCTTC,CASSLDRGSFQQFF
TRBV5-6,TRBD1,TRBJ1-2,few,TGTGCCAGCAGCTTGATATGGGACAGGGGCTATGGCTACACCTTC,CASSLIWDRGYGYTF
TRBV5-1,TRBD2,TRBJ2-1,-,TGCGCCAGCAGCTTGGGGGGTGGGGACTACCACAATGAGCAGTTCTTC,CASSLGGGDYHNEQFF
TRBV27,-,TRBJ2-5,-,TGTGCCAGCAGTTTACAGGAGCAAGAGACCCAGTACTTC,CASSLQEQETQYF
TRBV11-3,TRBD1,TRBJ2-5,-,TGTGCCAGCAGCCCGGACAGGGGAGGAGAGACCCAGTACTTC,CASSPDRGGETQYF
TRBV9,-,TRBJ2-1,-,TGTGCCAGCAGCGTAGTGGGGGAGATATACAATGAGCAGTTCTTC,CASSVVGEIYNEQFF
TRBV6-5,-,TRBJ1-2,-,TGTGCCAGCAGAAAATGGGGCAACTATGGCTACACCTTC,CASRKWGNYGYTF
TRBV7-2,TRBD2,TRBJ2-6,-,TGTGCCAGCAGCTTAGTTAGCGGGGCTCTCTCTGGGGCCAACGTCCTGACTTTC,CASSLVSGALSGANVLTF
TRBV18,TRBD1,TRBJ2-7,-,TGTGCCAGCTCATGGACAGGGGGGAGTAGCGAGCAGTACTTC,CASSWTGGSSEQYF
TRBV10-3,TRBD1,TRBJ2-7,-,TGTGCCACCAGCGGACAGGGGGCGCGGGGCTACGAGCAGTACTTC,CATSGQGARGYEQYF
TRBV7-9,-,TRBJ1-5,-,TGTGCCAGCAGCTTAGCTAACGGGGTCAATCAGCCCCAGCATTTT,CASSLANGVNQPQHF
TRBV6-5,TRBD1,TRBJ1-6,-,TGTGCCACCGTCGGGACAGCTAATTCACCCCTCCACTTT,CATVGTANSPLHF
TRBV5-1,TRBD2,TRBJ2-1,-,TGCGCCAGCAGCCTATGGGGGACTAGCGGATTCAATGAGCAGTTCTTC,CASSLWGTSGFNEQFF
TRBV6-5,-,TRBJ1-1,once,TGTGCCAGCAGTCGCAGGGGAGAAGCTTTCTTT,CASSRRGEAFF
TRBV15,-,TRBJ1-1,-,TGTGCCACCAGCAGAGATCTAAACACAATGAACACTGAAGCTTTCTTT,CATSRDLNTMNTEAFF
TRBV5-1,-,TRBJ1-2,-,TGCGCCAGCAGCTTGGGAGGAGGGAACAACTATGGCTACACCTTC,CASSLGGGNNYGYTF
TRBV7-3,-,TRBJ2-2,-,TGTGCCAGCAGCCCCTCAGGGGGGGGGAACACCGGGGAGCTGTTTTTT,CASSPSGGGNTGELFF
TRBV5-8,TRBD1,TRBJ1-2,-,TGTGCCAGCAGCGCGGTCGACAGGGCGGGCTATGGCTACACCTTC,CASSAVDRAGYGYTF
TRBV7-3,TRBD2,TRBJ2-1,-,TGTGCCAGCAGCTTAAACGGACTAGACGACAATGAGCAGTTCTTC,CASSLNGLDDNEQFF
TRBV10-3,TRBD1,TRBJ1-1,-,TGTGCCATCCGGGACAGCGTTATGAACACTGAAGCTTTCTTT,CAIRDSVMNTEAFF
TRBV7-8,-,TRBJ2-1,-,TGTGCCAGCAGCTTTCGAGTAAGCAACAATGAGCAGTTCTTC,CASSFRVSNNEQFF
TRBV2,-,TRBJ1-4,-,TGTGCCAGCAGTGAACGGGGCAGGTGGACCGAAAAACTGTTTTTT,CASSERGRWTEKLFF
TRBV7-9,TRBD2,TRBJ2-7,few,TGTGCCAGCAGCTTATGGCCAGCGGGGGGCTACTACGAGCAGTACTTC,CASSLWPAGGYYEQYF
TRBV25-1,TRBD1,TRBJ1-2,-,TGTGCCAGCAGTGAATATACCCGCACAGGGGATTTCACCTTC,CASSEYTRTGDFTF
TRBV7-8,-,TRBJ2-4,-,TGTGCCAGCAGCTTAAGGCAGGGGAGGTCCAAAAACATTCAGTACTTC,CASSLRQGRSKNIQYF
TRBV7-9,-,TRBJ2-7,-,TGTGCCAGCGGAGTGCTTGACTACGAGCAGTACTTC,CASGVLDYEQYF
TRBV2,-,TRBJ2-7,-,TGTGCCAGCAGCTTAGCTCAGGATTCGAACGCGCAGTACTTC,CASSLAQDSNAQYF
TRBV7-8,-,TRBJ2-2,-,TGTGCCAGCAGCTTAGTATTGAGCGGGTGGTATCCCACCGGGGAGCTGTTTTTT,CASSLVLSGWYPTGELFF
TRBV7-9,TRBD1,TRBJ2-7,-,TGTGCCAGCAGCCAGGGGGGCGGGACAGGGAGGGTCGAGCAGTACTTC,CASSQGGGTGRVEQYF
TRBV11-2,-,TRBJ2-6,-,TGTGCCAGCAGCTTAGGACGTAACTCTGGGGCCAACGTCCTGACTTTC,CASSLGRNSGANVLTF
TRBV7-2,TRBD2,TRBJ2-7,-,TGTGCCAGCAGCTTAGGGGGAATAGCGGGGAGGTCCTACGAGCAGTACTTC,CASSLGGIAGRSYEQYF
TRBV7-9,-,TRBJ2-5,-,TGTGCCAGCAGCTTAACCCCCGGGGAACAAGAGACCCAGTACTTC,CASSLTPGEQETQYF